A single T cell receptor (beta chain) is shown here with its context. This may come from a read error, since a much larger clone is one base off. CDR1 and CDR2 from the germline V gene are MDHEN and SYDVKM. V gave up 7 bases and J gave up 1 base, with 15 bases separating them. The CDR3 is made up of 15 amino acids. Time point specified: sample taken at primary tumor resection. No cells were sorted before sequencing. The whole RNA sequenced was extracted from tumor, nontumor lung or frozen PBMC. This sample was taken from a study of spatial heterogeneity in lung cancer. Each TCR cDNA molecule carried a unique molecular identifier. TCRdb analysed the 5' RACE reads with MiXCR anew, one entry per CDR3 protein. Of about 36,000 distinct CDR3 sequences in the sample, around 5% were seen once.

The chain uses TRBV28 and TRBJ2-3, with D possibly being TRBD1 (5 bases). The source material was PBMCs, sampled at surgery. The clonotype originates from a female donor with early-stage non-small cell lung cancer. The CDR3 is CASNPGMAGTDTQYF. The CDR3 coding sequence is TGTGCCAGCAACCCAGGGATGGCGGGCACAGATACGCAGTATTTT.